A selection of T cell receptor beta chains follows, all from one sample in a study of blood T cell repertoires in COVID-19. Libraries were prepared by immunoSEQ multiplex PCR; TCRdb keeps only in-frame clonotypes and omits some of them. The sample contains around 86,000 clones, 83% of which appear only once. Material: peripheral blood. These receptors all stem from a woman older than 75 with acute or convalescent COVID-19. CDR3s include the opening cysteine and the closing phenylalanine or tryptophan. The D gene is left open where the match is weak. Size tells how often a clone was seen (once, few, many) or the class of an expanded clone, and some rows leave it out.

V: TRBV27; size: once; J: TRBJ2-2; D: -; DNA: TGTGCCAGCAGTTTAGGGCAGTTCACCGGGGAGCTGTTTTTT; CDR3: CASSLGQFTGELFF
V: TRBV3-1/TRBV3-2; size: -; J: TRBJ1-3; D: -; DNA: TGTGCCAGCAGCCAAGACCCTACCGCGGGAAACACCATATATTTT; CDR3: CASSQDPTAGNTIYF
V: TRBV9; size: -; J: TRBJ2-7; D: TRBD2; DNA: TGTGCCAGCAGCGTAGGGACTAGCGGCCTCTACGAGCAGTACTTC; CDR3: CASSVGTSGLYEQYF
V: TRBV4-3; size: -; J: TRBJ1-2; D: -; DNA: TGCGCCAGCAGCCAAGATATGGGGGGGAATAACTATGGCTACACCTTC; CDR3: CASSQDMGGNNYGYTF
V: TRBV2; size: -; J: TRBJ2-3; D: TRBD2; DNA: TGTGCCAGCAGCTTAGCGGGAGGGCAATGGGATACGCAGTATTTT; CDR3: CASSLAGGQWDTQYF
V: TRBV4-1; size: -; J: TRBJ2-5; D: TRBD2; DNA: TGCGCCAGCAGCCAAGCCGGGACTAGCGGGAGCGTTGACGAGACCCAGTACTTC; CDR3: CASSQAGTSGSVDETQYF
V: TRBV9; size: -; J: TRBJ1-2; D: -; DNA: TGTGCCAGCAGCGTCACAGGGTCTAACTATGGCTACACCTTC; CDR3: CASSVTGSNYGYTF
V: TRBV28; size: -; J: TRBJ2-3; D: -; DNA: TGTGCCAGCCGAGGGGGGGCGATAGGGACAGATACGCAGTATTTT; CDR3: CASRGGAIGTDTQYF
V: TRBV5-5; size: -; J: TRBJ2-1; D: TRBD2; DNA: TGTGCCAGCAGCCCGGCGGGGGTTCTAGCGGGAGACAATGAGCAGTTCTTC; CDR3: CASSPAGVLAGDNEQFF
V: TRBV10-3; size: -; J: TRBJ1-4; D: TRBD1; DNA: TGTGCCATCATAGGGGGCAGGAGCAAACTGTTTTTT; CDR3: CAIIGGRSKLFF
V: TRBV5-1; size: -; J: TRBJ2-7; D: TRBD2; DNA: TGCGCCAGCAGCTATGGGACTAGCGGGAACGGTTATGGGTACGAGCAGTACTTC; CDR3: CASSYGTSGNGYGYEQYF
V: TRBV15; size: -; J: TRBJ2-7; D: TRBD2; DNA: TGTGCCACCAGCAGACGACTAGCGGAGTCCTACGAGCAGTACTTC; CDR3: CATSRRLAESYEQYF
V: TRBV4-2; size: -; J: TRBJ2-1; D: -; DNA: TGTGCCAGCAGCCAGACTATTAGCAATGAGCAGTTCTTC; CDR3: CASSQTISNEQFF
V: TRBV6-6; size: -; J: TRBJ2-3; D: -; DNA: TGTGCCAGCAGTTACTCTCGCAGGGGCCCAGATACGCAGTATTTT; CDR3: CASSYSRRGPDTQYF
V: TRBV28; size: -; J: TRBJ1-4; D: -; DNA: TGTGCCAGCAGTTTACGGACAGTGGGAGAAAAACTGTTTTTT; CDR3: CASSLRTVGEKLFF
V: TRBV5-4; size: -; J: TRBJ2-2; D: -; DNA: TGTGTCAGCAGCCCCGGATCAGGGGAGAACACCGGGGAGCTGTTTTTT; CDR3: CVSSPGSGENTGELFF